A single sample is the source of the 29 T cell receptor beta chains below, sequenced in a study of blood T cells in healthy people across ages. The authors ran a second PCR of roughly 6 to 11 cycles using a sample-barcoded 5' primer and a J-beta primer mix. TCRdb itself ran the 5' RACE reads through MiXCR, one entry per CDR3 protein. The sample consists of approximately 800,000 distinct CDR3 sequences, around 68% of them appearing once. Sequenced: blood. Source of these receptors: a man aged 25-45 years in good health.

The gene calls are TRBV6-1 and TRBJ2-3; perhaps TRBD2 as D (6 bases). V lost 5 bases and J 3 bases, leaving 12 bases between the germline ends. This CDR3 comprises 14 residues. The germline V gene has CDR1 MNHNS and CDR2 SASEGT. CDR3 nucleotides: TGTGCCAGCAGTAACCCCGGGACTACAGATACGCAGTATTTT. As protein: CASSNPGTTDTQYF.

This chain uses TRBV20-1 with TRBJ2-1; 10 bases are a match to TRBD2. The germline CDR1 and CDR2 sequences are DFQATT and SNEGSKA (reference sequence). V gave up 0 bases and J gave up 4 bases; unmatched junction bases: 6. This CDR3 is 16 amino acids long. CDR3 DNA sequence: TGCAGTGCTAGAGAAAAGCGGGGGGGCCTTTACAATGAGCAGTTCTTC. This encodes CSAREKRGGLYNEQFF.

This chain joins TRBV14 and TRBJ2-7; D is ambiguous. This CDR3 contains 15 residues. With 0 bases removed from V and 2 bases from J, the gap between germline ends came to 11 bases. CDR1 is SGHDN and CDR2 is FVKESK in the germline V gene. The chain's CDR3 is CASSQEGGAPYEQYF. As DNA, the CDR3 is TGTGCCAGCAGCCAAGAAGGCGGAGCGCCCTACGAGCAGTACTTC. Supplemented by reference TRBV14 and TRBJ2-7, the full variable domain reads EAGVTQFPSHSVIEKGQTVTLRCDPISGHDNLYWYRRVMGKEIKFLLHFVKESKQDESGMPNNRFLAERTGGTYSTLKVQPAELEDSGVYFCASSQEGGAPYEQYFGPGTRLTVT.

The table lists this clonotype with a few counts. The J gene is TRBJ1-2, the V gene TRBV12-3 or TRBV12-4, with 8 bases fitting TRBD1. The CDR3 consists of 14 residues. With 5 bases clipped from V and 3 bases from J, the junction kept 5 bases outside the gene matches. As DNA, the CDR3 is TGTGCCAGCAGTGGAAACAGGGGGGACTATGGCTACACCTTC. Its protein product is CASSGNRGDYGYTF.

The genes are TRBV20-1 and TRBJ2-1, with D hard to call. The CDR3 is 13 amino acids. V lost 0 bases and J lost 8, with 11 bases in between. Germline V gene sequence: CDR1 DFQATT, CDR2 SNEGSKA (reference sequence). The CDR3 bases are TGCAGTGCTAGAGATCCATTCTCCCATGAGCAGTTCTTC. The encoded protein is CSARDPFSHEQFF.

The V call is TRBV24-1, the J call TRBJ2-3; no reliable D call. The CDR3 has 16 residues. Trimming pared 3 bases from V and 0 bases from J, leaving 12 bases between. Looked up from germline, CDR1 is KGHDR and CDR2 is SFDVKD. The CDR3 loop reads CATSDLTSPSTDTQYF. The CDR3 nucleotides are TGTGCCACCAGTGATCTGACCAGTCCCAGCACAGATACGCAGTATTTT.

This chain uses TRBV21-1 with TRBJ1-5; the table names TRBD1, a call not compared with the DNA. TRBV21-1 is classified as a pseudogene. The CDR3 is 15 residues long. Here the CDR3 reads CASSQNVLGVQPQHF. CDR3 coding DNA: TGTGCCAGCAGCCAAAACGTCTTAGGGGTTCAGCCCCAGCATTTT.

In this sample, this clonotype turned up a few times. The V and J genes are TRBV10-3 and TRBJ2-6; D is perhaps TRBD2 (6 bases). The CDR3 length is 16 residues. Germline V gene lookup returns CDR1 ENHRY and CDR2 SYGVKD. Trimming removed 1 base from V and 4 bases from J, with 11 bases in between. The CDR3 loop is CAISEWGETGANVLTF. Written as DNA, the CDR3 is TGTGCCATCAGTGAGTGGGGGGAAACCGGGGCCAACGTCCTGACTTTC.

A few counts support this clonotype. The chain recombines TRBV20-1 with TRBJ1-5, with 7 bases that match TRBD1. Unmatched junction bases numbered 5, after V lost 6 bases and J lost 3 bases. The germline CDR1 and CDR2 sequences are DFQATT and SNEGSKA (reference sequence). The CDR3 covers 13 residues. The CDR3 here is CSAEDRHNQPQHF. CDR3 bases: TGCAGTGCCGAGGACAGGCACAATCAGCCCCAGCATTTT.

This CDR3 is CAIKSAGTEDYEQYF. CDR3 DNA: TGTGCCATCAAAAGTGCCGGGACAGAGGACTACGAGCAGTACTTC. V and J are TRBV10-3 and TRBJ2-7; 7 nucleotides match TRBD1. Per the germline V gene, CDR1 is ENHRY and CDR2 is SYGVKD. The junction had 12 bases not matched to a gene; V was cut back by 7 bases and J by 3 bases. The CDR3 is 15 amino acids.

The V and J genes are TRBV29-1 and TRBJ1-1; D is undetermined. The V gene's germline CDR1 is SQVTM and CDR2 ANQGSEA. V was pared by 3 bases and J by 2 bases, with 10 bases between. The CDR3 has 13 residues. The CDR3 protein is CSVDRQSNTEAFF. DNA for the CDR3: TGCAGCGTTGACCGGCAGAGTAACACTGAAGCTTTCTTT.

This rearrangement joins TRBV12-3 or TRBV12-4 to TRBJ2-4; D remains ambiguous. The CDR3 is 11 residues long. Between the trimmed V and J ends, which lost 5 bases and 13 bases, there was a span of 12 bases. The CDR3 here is CASSIFSEQYF. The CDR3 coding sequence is TGTGCCAGCAGTATTTTTAGTGAGCAGTACTTC.

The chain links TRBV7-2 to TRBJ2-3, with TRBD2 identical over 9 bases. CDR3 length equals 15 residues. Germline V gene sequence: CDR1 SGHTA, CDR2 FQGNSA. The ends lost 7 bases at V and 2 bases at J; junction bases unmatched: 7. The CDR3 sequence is CASNRLAGYTDTQYF. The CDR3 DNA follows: TGTGCCAGCAACCGCCTAGCGGGATACACAGATACGCAGTATTTT.

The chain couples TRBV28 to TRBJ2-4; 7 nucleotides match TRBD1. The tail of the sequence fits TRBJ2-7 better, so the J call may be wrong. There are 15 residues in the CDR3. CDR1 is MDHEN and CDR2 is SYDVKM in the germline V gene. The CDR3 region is CASSLDMGQSYEQYF. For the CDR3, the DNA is TGTGCCAGCAGCTTGGACATGGGACAGAGCTACGAGCAGTACTTC.

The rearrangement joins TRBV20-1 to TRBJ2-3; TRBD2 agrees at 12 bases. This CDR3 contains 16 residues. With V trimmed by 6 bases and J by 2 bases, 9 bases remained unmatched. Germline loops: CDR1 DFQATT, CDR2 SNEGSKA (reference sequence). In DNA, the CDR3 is TGCAGTGCCCGCTCTGGACTAGCGGGATACACAGATACGCAGTATTTT. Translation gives CSARSGLAGYTDTQYF.

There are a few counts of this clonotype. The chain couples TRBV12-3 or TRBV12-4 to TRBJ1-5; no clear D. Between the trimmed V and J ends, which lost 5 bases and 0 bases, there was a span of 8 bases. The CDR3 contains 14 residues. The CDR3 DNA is TGTGCCAGCAGTCCGGACTATAGCAATCAGCCCCAGCATTTT. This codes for CASSPDYSNQPQHF.

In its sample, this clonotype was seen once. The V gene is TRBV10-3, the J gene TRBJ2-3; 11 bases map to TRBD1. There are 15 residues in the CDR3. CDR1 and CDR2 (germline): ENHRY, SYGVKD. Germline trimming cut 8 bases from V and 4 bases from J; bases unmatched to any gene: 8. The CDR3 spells CAIGQGALSADTQYF. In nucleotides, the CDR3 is TGTGCCATCGGACAGGGGGCCCTAAGCGCAGATACGCAGTATTTT.

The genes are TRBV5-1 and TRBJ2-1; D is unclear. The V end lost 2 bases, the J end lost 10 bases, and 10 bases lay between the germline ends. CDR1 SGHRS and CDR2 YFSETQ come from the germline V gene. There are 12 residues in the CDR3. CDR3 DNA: TGCGCCAGCAGCTTTGTGGGCGAGGAGCAGTTCTTC. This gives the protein CASSFVGEEQFF.

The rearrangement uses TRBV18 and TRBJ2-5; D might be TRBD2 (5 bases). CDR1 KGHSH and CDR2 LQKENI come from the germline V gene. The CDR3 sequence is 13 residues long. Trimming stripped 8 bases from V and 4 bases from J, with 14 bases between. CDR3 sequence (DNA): TGTGCCAGCCCCCGCGGCGCGGGAGAGACCCAGTACTTC. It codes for CASPRGAGETQYF. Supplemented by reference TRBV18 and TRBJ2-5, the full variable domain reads NAGVMQNPRHLVRRRGQEARLRCSPMKGHSHVYWYRQLPEEGLKFMVYLQKENIIDESGMPKERFSAEFPKEGPSILRIQQVVRGDSAAYFCASPRGAGETQYFGPGTRLLVL.

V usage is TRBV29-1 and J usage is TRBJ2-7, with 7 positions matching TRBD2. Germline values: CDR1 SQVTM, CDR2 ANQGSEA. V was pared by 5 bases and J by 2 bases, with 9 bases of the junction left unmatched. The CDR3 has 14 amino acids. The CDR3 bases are TGCAGCGTTCCGGGCAAGCGGGGCACCTACGAGCAGTACTTC. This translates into CSVPGKRGTYEQYF.

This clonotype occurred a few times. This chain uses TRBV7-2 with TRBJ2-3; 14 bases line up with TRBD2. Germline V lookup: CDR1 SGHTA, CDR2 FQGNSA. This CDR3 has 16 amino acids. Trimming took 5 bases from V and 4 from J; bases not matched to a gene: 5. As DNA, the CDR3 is TGTGCCAGCAGCCCCCGACTAGCGGGGGGGGCAGATACGCAGTATTTT. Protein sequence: CASSPRLAGGADTQYF.

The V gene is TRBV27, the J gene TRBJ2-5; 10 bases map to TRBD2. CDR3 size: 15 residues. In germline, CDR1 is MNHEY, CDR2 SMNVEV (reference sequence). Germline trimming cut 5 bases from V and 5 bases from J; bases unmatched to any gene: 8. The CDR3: CASSDLSGGVETQYF. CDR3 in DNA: TGTGCCAGCAGTGACCTGAGCGGGGGGGTTGAGACCCAGTACTTC.

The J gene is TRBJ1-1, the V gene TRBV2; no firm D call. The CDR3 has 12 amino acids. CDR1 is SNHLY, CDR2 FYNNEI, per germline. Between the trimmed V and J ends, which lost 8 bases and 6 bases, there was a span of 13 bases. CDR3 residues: CASEPAQPEAFF. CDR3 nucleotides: TGTGCCAGCGAGCCCGCCCAACCTGAAGCTTTCTTT.

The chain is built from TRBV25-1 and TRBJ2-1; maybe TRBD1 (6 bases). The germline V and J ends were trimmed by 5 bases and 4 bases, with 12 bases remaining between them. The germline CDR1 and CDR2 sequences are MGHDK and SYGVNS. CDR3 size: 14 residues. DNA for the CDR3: TGTGCCAGCAGTAGCAGGACAGTTTACAATGAGCAGTTCTTC. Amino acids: CASSSRTVYNEQFF.

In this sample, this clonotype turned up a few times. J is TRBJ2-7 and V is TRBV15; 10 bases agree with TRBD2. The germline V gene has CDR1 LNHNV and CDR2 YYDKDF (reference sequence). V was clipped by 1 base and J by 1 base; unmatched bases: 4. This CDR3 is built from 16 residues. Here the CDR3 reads CATSRGGLAKSYEQYF. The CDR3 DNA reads TGTGCCACCAGCAGAGGGGGACTAGCGAAATCCTACGAGCAGTACTTC.

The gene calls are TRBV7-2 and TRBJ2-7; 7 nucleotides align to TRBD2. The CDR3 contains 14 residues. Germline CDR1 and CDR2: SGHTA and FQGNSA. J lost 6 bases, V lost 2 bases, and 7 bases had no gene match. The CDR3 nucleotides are TGTGCCAGCAGCTTAACCTCCGGGAGGCTCGAGCAGTACTTC. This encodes CASSLTSGRLEQYF.

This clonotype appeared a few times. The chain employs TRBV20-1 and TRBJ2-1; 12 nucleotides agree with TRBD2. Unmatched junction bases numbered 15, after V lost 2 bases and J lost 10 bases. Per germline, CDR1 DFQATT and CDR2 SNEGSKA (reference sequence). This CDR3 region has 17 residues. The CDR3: CSARPSGGARSLLEQFF. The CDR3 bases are TGCAGTGCTAGACCTAGCGGGGGGGCCCGCAGTCTCTTGGAGCAGTTCTTC.

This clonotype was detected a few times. CDR3 sequence (DNA): TGTGCCATCAGTGAGTCGAATCAGTACTTC. Its translation: CAISESNQYF. The rearrangement links TRBV10-3 to TRBJ2-4, with D unresolved. Between the trimmed V and J ends, which lost 0 bases and 12 bases, there was a span of 3 bases. Germline-derived CDR1 and CDR2 are ENHRY and SYGVKD. This CDR3 region has 10 residues.

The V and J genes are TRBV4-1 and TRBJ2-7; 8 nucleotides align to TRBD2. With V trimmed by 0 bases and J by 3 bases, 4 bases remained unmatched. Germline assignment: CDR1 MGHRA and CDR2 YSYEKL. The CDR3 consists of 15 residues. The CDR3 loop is CASSQELSGVYEQYF. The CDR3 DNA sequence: TGCGCCAGCAGCCAAGAACTTAGCGGGGTCTACGAGCAGTACTTC.